Below are 7 T cell receptor beta chains sequenced from a single sample in a study of blood T cell repertoires in COVID-19. Assay used: immunoSEQ multiplex PCR; TCRdb lists only in-frame clones, some missing. Among around 260,000 clones listed, 90% were seen once. The sequencing sample was made of PBMCs or T cells enriched from blood (not recorded which). These receptors all come from a woman younger than 45 who had recovered from COVID-19.

The chain couples TRBV6-1 to TRBJ2-7; 11 bases align to TRBD1. Germline loops: CDR1 MNHNS, CDR2 SASEGT. J lost 3 bases, V lost 0 bases, and 4 bases had no gene match. This CDR3 has 16 amino acids. The CDR3, as DNA: TGTGCCAGCAGTGAAGCTGGGACAGGGGGAGACTACGAGCAGTACTTC. Its translation is CASSEAGTGGDYEQYF.

The rearrangement joins TRBV5-8 to TRBJ1-2; TRBD1 is a possible D gene (6 bases). The CDR3 is made up of 14 amino acids. Per the germline V gene, CDR1 is SGHTS and CDR2 is YDEGEE. The V end lost 4 bases, the J end lost 0 bases, and 10 bases lay between the germline ends. The CDR3 coding sequence is TGTGCCAGCAGCAGTCGGACAGCTAACTATGGCTACACCTTC. Translated: CASSSRTANYGYTF.

Here the CDR3 reads CASSLRGAVGNTIYF. The CDR3 nucleotides are TGTGCCAGCAGCTTACGGGGGGCGGTCGGAAACACCATATATTTT. The rearrangement joins TRBV7-9 to TRBJ1-3, with D possibly TRBD1 on 6 matching bases. Germline lookup yields CDR1 SEHNR and CDR2 FQNEAQ (reference sequence). Trimming left V 2 bases short and J 4 bases short, with 12 bases between. This CDR3 contains 15 residues.

The chain uses TRBV6-5 and TRBJ2-7, with 9 bases that match TRBD2. V shed 5 bases and J 3 bases; nucleotides not matched to a gene: 5. CDR3 size: 14 residues. Germline V gene data show CDR1 as MNHEY and CDR2 as SVGAGI. The CDR3 spells CASSRNSGSYEQYF. The CDR3 nucleotides are TGTGCCAGCAGTCGGAATAGCGGGAGCTACGAGCAGTACTTC.

V and J are TRBV6-1 and TRBJ2-7; 9 bases map to TRBD1. With V trimmed by 3 bases and J by 0 bases, 9 bases remained unmatched. The CDR3 sequence is 17 residues long. Germline values: CDR1 MNHNS, CDR2 SASEGT. The CDR3 DNA sequence: TGTGCCAGCAGTGAGTGGGTAGACAGGGGGGCCTCCTACGAGCAGTACTTC. This sequence encodes CASSEWVDRGASYEQYF.

This chain joins TRBV7-2 and TRBJ1-4, with 9 bases matching TRBD1. V dropped 1 base and J dropped 8; count of bases not matched to a gene: 2. This CDR3 contains 14 residues. Germline CDR1 is SGHTA and CDR2 is FQGNSA. CDR3 sequence (DNA): TGTGCCAGCAGCTTAGACAGGGGGCGAGAAAAACTGTTTTTT. Translation gives CASSLDRGREKLFF.

The gene calls are TRBV15 and TRBJ1-3; D gene uncertain. This CDR3 comprises 15 residues. V gave up 0 bases and J gave up 4 bases, with 10 bases separating them. Per the germline V gene, CDR1 is LNHNV and CDR2 is YYDKDF (reference sequence). CDR3 coding DNA: TGTGCCACCAGCAGAGATCCAGGTACAGGAAACACCATATATTTT. Amino acids: CATSRDPGTGNTIYF.